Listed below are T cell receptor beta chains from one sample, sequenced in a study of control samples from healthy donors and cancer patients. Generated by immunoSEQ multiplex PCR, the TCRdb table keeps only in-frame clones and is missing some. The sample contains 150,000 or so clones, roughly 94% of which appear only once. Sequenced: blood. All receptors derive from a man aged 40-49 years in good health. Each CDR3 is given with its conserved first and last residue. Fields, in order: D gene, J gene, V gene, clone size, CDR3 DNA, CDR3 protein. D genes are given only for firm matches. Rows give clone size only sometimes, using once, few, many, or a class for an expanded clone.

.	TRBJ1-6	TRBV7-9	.	TGTGCCAGCAGCTTTGTCCCCGGGACCGGGCCTTCACCCCTCCACTTT	CASSFVPGTGPSPLHF
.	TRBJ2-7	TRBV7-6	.	TGTGCCAGCAGCCCGCGATCTGCGGGTATGGGATCTAGTGAGCAGTACTTC	CASSPRSAGMGSSEQYF
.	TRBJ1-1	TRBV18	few	TGTGCCAGCTCACCACTGGCCCGCAGGGGTCGGATGAACACTGAAGCTTTCTTT	CASSPLARRGRMNTEAFF
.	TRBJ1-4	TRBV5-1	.	TGCGCCAGCAGCTCGCAGGGCACTGGGAACGAAAAACTGTTTTTT	CASSSQGTGNEKLFF
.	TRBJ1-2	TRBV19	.	TGTGCCAGTAGTTGGGAACTCCATGGCTACACCTTC	CASSWELHGYTF
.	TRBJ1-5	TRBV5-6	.	TGTGCCAGCAGCTTGGCAGGGGAAGAGCAGCCCCAGCATTTT	CASSLAGEEQPQHF
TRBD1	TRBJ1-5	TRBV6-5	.	TGTGCCAGCAGTCCCCGGACAGGGAACAATCAGCCCCAGCATTTT	CASSPRTGNNQPQHF
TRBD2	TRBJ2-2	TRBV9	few	TGTGCCAGCAGCTCAGGGTCTTTGACTACGGGAGGCGGGGAGCTGTTTTTT	CASSSGSLTTGGGELFF
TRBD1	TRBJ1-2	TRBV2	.	TGTGCCAGCAGTGAATCTGGGGACAGACTCTATGGCTACACCTTC	CASSESGDRLYGYTF
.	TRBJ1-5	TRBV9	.	TGTGCCAGCAGCGTCCTACCCGAAGAGGGGCCCCAGCATTTT	CASSVLPEEGPQHF
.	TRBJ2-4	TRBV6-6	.	TGTGCCAGCAGTTACTCAGGGGACGGCATTCAGTACTTC	CASSYSGDGIQYF
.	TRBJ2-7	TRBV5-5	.	TGTGCCAGCAGCTTGGCGGCCTACTCCTACGAGCAGTACTTC	CASSLAAYSYEQYF
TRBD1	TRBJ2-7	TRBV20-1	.	TGCAGTGCTAGTTACCCAGGGGGCTACGAGCAGTACTTC	CSASYPGGYEQYF
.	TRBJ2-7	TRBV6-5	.	TGTGCCAGCGCGGCGGGCGGGTCCCCCTACGAGCAGTACTTC	CASAAGGSPYEQYF
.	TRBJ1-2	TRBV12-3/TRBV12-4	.	TGTGCCACAAGTCCTGCGGCTAACTATGGCTACACCTTC	CATSPAANYGYTF
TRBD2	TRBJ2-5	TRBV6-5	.	TGTGCCAGCAGTTACGGGTCTAGCGGGGGCTTAGAGACCCAGTACTTC	CASSYGSSGGLETQYF
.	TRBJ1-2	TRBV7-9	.	TGTGCCAGCAGCTTAAAGGCGTTGGAAGGCTACACCTTC	CASSLKALEGYTF
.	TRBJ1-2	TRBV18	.	TGTGCCAGCTCACCGGACAAGGGCCTGGGCTACACCTTC	CASSPDKGLGYTF
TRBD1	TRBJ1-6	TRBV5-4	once	TGTGCCAGCAGCTCTAGACAGGGCTATAATTCACCCCTCCACTTT	CASSSRQGYNSPLHF
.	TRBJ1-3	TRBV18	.	TGTGCCAGCTCACCGGCAGGGCCTGGAAACACCATATATTTT	CASSPAGPGNTIYF
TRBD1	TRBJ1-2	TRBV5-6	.	TGTGCCTCAGGGGGTGAAGCTTTCAAGTATGGCTACACCTTC	CASGGEAFKYGYTF
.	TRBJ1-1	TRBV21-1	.	TGTGCCACCTTATTTGGGCGGGGGTTGAGGTGGACTGAAGCTTTCTTT	CATLFGRGLRWTEAFF
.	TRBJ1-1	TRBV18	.	TGTGCCAGCTCACCGGGTCTTATGAACACTGAAGCTTTCTTT	CASSPGLMNTEAFF
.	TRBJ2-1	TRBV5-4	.	TGTGCCAGCAGCTTTAATTGGGCTGAGCAGTTCTTC	CASSFNWAEQFF
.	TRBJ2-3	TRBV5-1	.	TGCGCCAGCAGCCGCCGGGACTTGGGGACGGATACGCAGTATTTT	CASSRRDLGTDTQYF
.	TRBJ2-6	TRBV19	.	TGTGCCAGTAGGGGCTCTGGGGCCAACGTCCTGACTTTC	CASRGSGANVLTF
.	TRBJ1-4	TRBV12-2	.	TGTGCAAGTCGCTTAGTGAATTCGTGGACAGCATTTAATGAAAAACTGTTTTTT	CASRLVNSWTAFNEKLFF
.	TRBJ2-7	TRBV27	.	TGTGCCAGCAGTCCGTGGGACGGCGAGCAGTACTTC	CASSPWDGEQYF
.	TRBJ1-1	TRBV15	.	TGTGCCACCAGCAGACAGGTGAACACTGAAGCTTTCTTT	CATSRQVNTEAFF